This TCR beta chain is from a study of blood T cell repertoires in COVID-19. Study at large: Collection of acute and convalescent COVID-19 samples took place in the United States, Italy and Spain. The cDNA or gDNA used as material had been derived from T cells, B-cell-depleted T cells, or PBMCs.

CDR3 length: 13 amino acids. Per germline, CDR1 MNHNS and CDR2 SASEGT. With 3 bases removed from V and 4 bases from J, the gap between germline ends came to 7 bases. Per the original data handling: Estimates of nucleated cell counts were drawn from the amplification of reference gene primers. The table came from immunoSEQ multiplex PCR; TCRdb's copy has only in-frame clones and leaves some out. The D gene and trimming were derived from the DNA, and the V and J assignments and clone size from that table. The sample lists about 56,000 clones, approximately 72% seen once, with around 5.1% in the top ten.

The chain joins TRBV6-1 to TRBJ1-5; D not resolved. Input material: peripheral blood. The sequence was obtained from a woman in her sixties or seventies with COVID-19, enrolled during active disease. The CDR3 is CASSDLLNQPQHF. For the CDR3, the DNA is TGTGCCAGCAGTGACCTGTTAAATCAGCCCCAGCATTTT.